This T cell receptor (beta chain) was captured in a study of blood T cell repertoires in COVID-19. CDR1 MNHEY and CDR2 SVGAGI come from the germline V gene. V lost 6 bases and J lost 4; bases outside the gene matches: 8. The length of the CDR3 is 15 residues. The method was immunoSEQ multiplex PCR; TCRdb's version includes in-frame clones alone and lacks a portion of them. The profile shows about 150,000 clones, around 79% of them singletons. The receptor was derived from a man at least 80 years old with acute or convalescent COVID-19. The V call is TRBV6-5, the J call TRBJ2-3; 9 bases line up with TRBD1. Sequences were obtained from peripheral blood. The CDR3 DNA sequence: TGTGCCAGCAGGGCCGGGACAGGGATGGCAGATACGCAGTATTTT. Residues: CASRAGTGMADTQYF.